The sequence of this T cell receptor (beta chain) was determined in a study of identical twins. Germline CDR1 and CDR2: SQVTM and ANQGSEA. V was clipped by 4 bases and J by 4 bases, with 8 bases between them. This CDR3 has 12 residues. TCRdb fed the 5' RACE reads into MiXCR, producing one record per CDR3 protein. The profile shows 690,000 or so distinct CDR3 sequences, 5.5% to 6.5% of them singletons. This clonotype was picked up a small number of times. The TCR sequence derives from a man younger than 30 in good health. The gene calls are TRBV29-1 and TRBJ2-1; D gene unclear. The sequenced sample consisted of naive T cells sorted from blood. CDR3 region: CSVGLGYNEQFF. CDR3 sequence (DNA): TGCAGCGTTGGCCTGGGGTACAATGAGCAGTTCTTC.